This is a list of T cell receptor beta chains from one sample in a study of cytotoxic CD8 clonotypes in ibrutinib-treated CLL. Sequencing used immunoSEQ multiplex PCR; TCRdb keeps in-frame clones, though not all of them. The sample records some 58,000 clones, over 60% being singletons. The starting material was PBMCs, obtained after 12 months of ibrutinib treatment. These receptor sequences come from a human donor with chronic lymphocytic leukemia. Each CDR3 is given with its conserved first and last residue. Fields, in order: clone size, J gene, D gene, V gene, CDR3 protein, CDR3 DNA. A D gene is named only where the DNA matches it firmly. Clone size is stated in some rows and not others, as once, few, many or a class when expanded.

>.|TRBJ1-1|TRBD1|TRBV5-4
CASSSGQGAPFGEAFF
TGTGCCAGCAGCTCCGGACAGGGGGCTCCCTTTGGGGAAGCTTTCTTT
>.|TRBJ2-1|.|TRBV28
CASTPLGAREQFF
TGTGCCAGCACTCCGCTTGGAGCTCGAGAGCAGTTCTTC
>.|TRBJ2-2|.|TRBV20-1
CSATNTGELFF
TGCAGTGCTACGAACACCGGGGAGCTGTTTTTT
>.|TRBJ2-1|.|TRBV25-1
CASFDGYNEQFF
TGTGCCAGCTTCGACGGCTACAATGAGCAGTTCTTC
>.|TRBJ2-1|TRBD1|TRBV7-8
CASSFGTDNEQFF
TGTGCCAGCAGCTTCGGGACAGACAATGAGCAGTTCTTC
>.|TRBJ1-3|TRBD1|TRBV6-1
CASTDRALSGNTIYF
TGTGCCAGCACGGACAGGGCCCTTTCTGGAAACACCATATATTTT
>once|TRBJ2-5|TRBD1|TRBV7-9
CASSLGKTGGSLVQETQYF
TGTGCCAGCAGCTTAGGGAAGACAGGGGGTTCCCTCGTCCAAGAGACCCAGTACTTC
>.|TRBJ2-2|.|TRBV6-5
CASSYAGPVGELFF
TGTGCCAGCAGTTACGCAGGGCCAGTCGGGGAGCTGTTTTTT
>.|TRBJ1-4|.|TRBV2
CASSEIGPTYEKLFF
TGTGCCAGCAGTGAGATAGGACCGACTTATGAAAAACTGTTTTTT
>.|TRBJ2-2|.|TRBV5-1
CASSRPPGELFF
TGCGCCAGCAGCCGCCCTCCCGGGGAGCTGTTTTTT
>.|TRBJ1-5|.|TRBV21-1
CASRRRNSNQPQHF
TGTGCCAGCAGAAGACGGAATAGCAATCAGCCCCAGCATTTT
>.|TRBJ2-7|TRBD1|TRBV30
CAWSRDSRLYEQYF
TGTGCCTGGAGTCGGGACAGTAGACTGTACGAGCAGTACTTC
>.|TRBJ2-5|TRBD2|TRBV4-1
CASSQGLAGGRETQYF
TGCGCCAGCAGCCAAGGGCTAGCGGGAGGAAGAGAGACCCAGTACTTC
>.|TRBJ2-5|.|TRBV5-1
CASSLDGGQETQYF
TGCGCCAGCAGCTTGGACGGCGGCCAAGAGACCCAGTACTTC
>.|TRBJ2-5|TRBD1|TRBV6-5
CASSYGQGKETQYF
TGTGCCAGCAGTTACGGACAGGGAAAAGAGACCCAGTACTTC
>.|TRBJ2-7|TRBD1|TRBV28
CASSPPGGMMGEQYF
TGTGCCAGCAGTCCCCCAGGGGGCATGATGGGGGAGCAGTACTTC
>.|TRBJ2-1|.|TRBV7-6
CASSFPGLNEQFF
TGTGCCAGCAGCTTCCCAGGGTTGAATGAGCAGTTCTTC
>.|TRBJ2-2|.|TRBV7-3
CASSLSGTGNTGELFF
TGTGCCAGCAGCTTAAGTGGTACAGGAAACACCGGGGAGCTGTTTTTT
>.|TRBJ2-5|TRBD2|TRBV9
CASSEGAGGGETQYF
TGTGCCAGCAGCGAGGGAGCGGGAGGGGGTGAGACCCAGTACTTC
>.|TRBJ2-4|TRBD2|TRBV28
CASSFLLAGGPGPKNIQYF
TGTGCCAGCAGTTTCCTACTAGCGGGAGGGCCGGGGCCAAAAAACATTCAGTACTTC
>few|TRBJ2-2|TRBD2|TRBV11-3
CASSLEGGLAGGNTGELFF
TGTGCCAGCAGCTTAGAAGGAGGGTTAGCGGGAGGAAACACCGGGGAGCTGTTTTTT
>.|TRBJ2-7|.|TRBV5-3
CARTQGWETPFEQYF
TGTGCCAGAACCCAGGGGTGGGAAACTCCCTTCGAGCAGTACTTC
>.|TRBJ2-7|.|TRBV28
CASSLTTTYEQYF
TGTGCCAGCAGTTTAACTACCACCTACGAGCAGTACTTC
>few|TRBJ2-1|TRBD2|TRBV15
CATSRDLAGAYNEQFF
TGTGCCACCAGCAGAGATCTAGCGGGGGCCTACAATGAGCAGTTCTTC
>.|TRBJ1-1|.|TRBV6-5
CASSYSRVTMDTEAFF
TGTGCCAGCAGTTACTCAAGGGTGACCATGGACACTGAAGCTTTCTTT
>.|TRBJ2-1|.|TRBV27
CASSKASGTTKVEQFF
TGTGCCAGCAGTAAAGCGTCCGGGACGACGAAGGTTGAGCAGTTCTTC
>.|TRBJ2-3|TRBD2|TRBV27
CASAKPGLAPVGDTQYF
TGTGCCAGCGCAAAACCGGGACTAGCTCCAGTGGGAGATACGCAGTATTTT
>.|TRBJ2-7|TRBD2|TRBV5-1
CASSSSGRPGLSYEQYF
TGCGCCAGCAGCTCAAGCGGGAGGCCTGGACTCTCCTACGAGCAGTACTTC
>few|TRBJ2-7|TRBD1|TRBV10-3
CAIQRGQGVVYEQYF
TGTGCCATACAGCGCGGACAGGGGGTTGTCTACGAGCAGTACTTC
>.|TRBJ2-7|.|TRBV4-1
CASSHGTGPYEQYF
TGCGCCAGCAGCCATGGAACAGGCCCCTACGAGCAGTACTTC
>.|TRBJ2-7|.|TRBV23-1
CASSQSQGSYEQYF
TGCGCCAGCAGTCAATCCCAGGGCTCCTACGAGCAGTACTTC
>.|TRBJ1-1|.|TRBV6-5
CASKEGLVTEAFF
TGTGCCAGCAAGGAGGGCTTGGTCACTGAAGCTTTCTTT
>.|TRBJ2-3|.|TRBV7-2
CASSFLPDTQYF
TGTGCCAGCAGCTTTCTCCCAGATACGCAGTATTTT
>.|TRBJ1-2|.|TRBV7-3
CASSPNPGHIGYTF
TGTGCCAGCAGCCCTAACCCGGGACACATTGGCTACACCTTC
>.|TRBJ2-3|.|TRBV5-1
CASSLDDIDTQYF
TGCGCCAGCAGCTTGGATGATATAGATACGCAGTATTTT
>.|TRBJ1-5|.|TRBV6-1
CASAAGQSSNQPQHF
TGTGCCAGCGCGGCGGGACAATCTAGCAATCAGCCCCAGCATTTT
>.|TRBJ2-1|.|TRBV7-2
CASSPSYNEQFF
TGTGCCAGCAGCCCAAGCTACAATGAGCAGTTCTTC
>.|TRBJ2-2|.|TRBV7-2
CASTFYPSGALRTGELFF
TGTGCCAGCACCTTCTATCCTTCGGGCGCTTTGAGAACCGGGGAGCTGTTTTTT
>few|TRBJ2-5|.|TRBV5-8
CASSLVETQYF
TGTGCCAGCAGCTTGGTTGAGACCCAGTACTTC
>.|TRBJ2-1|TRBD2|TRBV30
CAWSVRSAARGVWNEQFF
TGTGCCTGGAGTGTACGGTCGGCAGCGCGGGGGGTATGGAATGAGCAGTTCTTC
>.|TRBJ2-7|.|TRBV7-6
CASSPAKGVNYEQYF
TGTGCCAGCAGCCCCGCTAAGGGGGTTAACTACGAGCAGTACTTC
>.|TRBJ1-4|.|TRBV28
CASSLGQGYEKLFF
TGTGCCAGCAGTTTAGGGCAGGGGTATGAAAAACTGTTTTTT
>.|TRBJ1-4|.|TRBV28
CASSFRSANNEKLFF
TGTGCCAGCAGTTTTCGGTCGGCCAATAATGAAAAACTGTTTTTT
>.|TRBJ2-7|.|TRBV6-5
CASSYSGLALGYEQYF
TGTGCCAGCAGTTACTCGGGTCTAGCCCTAGGTTACGAGCAGTACTTC
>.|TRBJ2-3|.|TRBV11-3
CASSLRSGDDTQYF
TGTGCCAGCAGCTTAAGGTCAGGGGATGATACGCAGTATTTT
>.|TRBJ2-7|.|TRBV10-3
CAISDPARGTSYEQYF
TGTGCCATCAGTGATCCCGCCCGGGGGACCTCCTACGAGCAGTACTTC
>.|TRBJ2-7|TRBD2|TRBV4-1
CASSLGGSGTYEQYF
TGTGCCAGCAGCTTAGGCGGGAGCGGGACCTACGAGCAGTACTTC
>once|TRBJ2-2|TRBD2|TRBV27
CASSKTSGRTVGELFF
TGTGCCAGCAGTAAGACTAGCGGGAGGACCGTCGGGGAGCTGTTTTTT
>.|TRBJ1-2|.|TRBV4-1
CASSQVGLGYTF
TGCGCCAGCAGCCAAGTGGGGCTTGGCTACACCTTC
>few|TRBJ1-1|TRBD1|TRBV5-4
CASSQDRGLEAFF
TGTGCCAGCAGCCAGGACAGGGGGCTGGAAGCTTTCTTT
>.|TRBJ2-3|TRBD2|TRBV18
CASSPGRVGDTQYF
TGTGCCAGCTCACCCGGGAGGGTCGGAGATACGCAGTATTTT
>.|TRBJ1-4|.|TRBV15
CATSREPEKLFF
TGTGCCACCAGCAGAGAACCCGAAAAACTGTTTTTT
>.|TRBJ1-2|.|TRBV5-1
CASSPRDAYGYTF
TGCGCCAGCAGCCCCCGGGACGCGTATGGCTACACCTTC
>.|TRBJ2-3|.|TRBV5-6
CASSLGADTQYF
TGTGCCAGCAGCTTGGGTGCGGATACGCAGTATTTT
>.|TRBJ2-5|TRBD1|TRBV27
CASSPIKQGQETQYF
TGTGCCAGCAGTCCTATCAAACAGGGGCAAGAGACCCAGTACTTC
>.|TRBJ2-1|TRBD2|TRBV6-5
CASSRVSGRFYEQFF
TGTGCCAGCAGTCGGGTGAGCGGGAGGTTTTATGAGCAGTTCTTC
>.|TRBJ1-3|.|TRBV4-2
CASSQDRAGLGNTIYF
TGTGCCAGCAGCCAAGATAGGGCAGGGCTCGGAAACACCATATATTTT
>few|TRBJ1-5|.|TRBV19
CASSPTSGGNQPQHF
TGTGCCAGTAGCCCCACATCTGGTGGCAATCAGCCCCAGCATTTT
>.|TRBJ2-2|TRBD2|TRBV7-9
CASSPRLAGANTGELFF
TGTGCCAGCAGCCCCCGCCTAGCGGGAGCCAACACCGGGGAGCTGTTTTTT
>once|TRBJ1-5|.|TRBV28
CASSVDQPQHF
TGTGCCAGCAGTGTGGATCAGCCCCAGCATTTT